Below, 17 T cell receptor beta chains from the same sample are listed, as sequenced in a study of blood T cell repertoires in COVID-19. TCRdb's copy holds only in-frame clones and misses some; the assay was immunoSEQ multiplex PCR. The sample holds around 80,000 clones, about 83% seen once. The sequenced material came from peripheral blood. Every receptor here comes from a human donor in a cohort sampled during active COVID-19.

This chain uses TRBV10-3 with TRBJ2-2; 9 nucleotides align to TRBD2. From germline, CDR1 is ENHRY and CDR2 SYGVKD. The CDR3 consists of 16 residues. With V trimmed by 6 bases and J by 0 bases, 5 bases remained unmatched. CDR3 protein: CAIRRLADSNTGELFF. CDR3 coding DNA: TGTGCCATCAGACGACTAGCGGATTCGAACACCGGGGAGCTGTTTTTT.

The chain uses TRBV30 and TRBJ2-7; 8 bases map to TRBD1. This CDR3 has 16 amino acids. The J segment lost 4 bases and the V segment lost 0 bases, leaving 11 bases of the junction unmatched. Looked up from germline, CDR1 is GTSNPN and CDR2 is SVGIG (reference sequence). CDR3 DNA: TGTGCCTGGAGTGTCCGGGTAGGAACAGGGGGTTACGAGCAGTACTTC. This translates into CAWSVRVGTGGYEQYF. The full variable domain, completed using reference TRBV30 and TRBJ2-7, is SQTIHQWPATLVQPVGSPLSLECTVEGTSNPNLYWYRQAAGRGLQLLFYSVGIGQISSEVPQNLSASRPQDRQFILSSKKLLLSDSGFYLCAWSVRVGTGGYEQYFGPGTRLTVT.

CDR3 amino acids: CASSLGLDSYNEQFF. CDR3 DNA sequence: TGTGCCAGCAGCCTCGGACTCGATTCCTACAATGAGCAGTTCTTC. J is TRBJ2-1 and V is TRBV5-4; a possible D gene is TRBD2 (5 bases). Trimming removed 4 bases at V and 1 base at J, with 12 bases between. This CDR3 is 15 amino acids long. From germline, CDR1 is SGHNT and CDR2 YYREEE (reference sequence).

In its sample, this clone was seen once. The genes are TRBV19 and TRBJ2-3, with a tentative D call TRBD1 (7 bases). Germline-derived CDR1 and CDR2 are LNHDA and SQIVND (reference sequence). With 6 bases removed from V and 4 bases from J, the gap between germline ends came to 20 bases. The CDR3 contains 16 residues. CDR3 in amino acids: CASSLGGTVAPDTQYF. CDR3 coding DNA: TGTGCCAGTAGCCTCGGCGGGACAGTGGCCCCAGATACGCAGTATTTT.

The chain joins TRBV24-1 to TRBJ2-5; D ambiguous. CDR1 is KGHDR and CDR2 is SFDVKD in the germline V gene. There are 13 residues in the CDR3. V was cut by 3 bases and J by 6 bases, with 10 bases left in between. The chain's CDR3 is CATSDVRQKTQYF. The CDR3 DNA is TGTGCCACCAGTGATGTGAGGCAAAAGACCCAGTACTTC.

This CDR3 reads CASSLVTGGANEQYF. CDR3 nucleotides: TGTGCCAGCAGCTTAGTCACAGGGGGCGCGAACGAGCAGTACTTC. This rearrangement joins TRBV7-9 to TRBJ2-7, with 9 bases identical to TRBD1. J was trimmed by 5 bases and V by 1 base; bases with no gene match: 6. Germline CDR1 is SEHNR and CDR2 is FQNEAQ (reference sequence). This CDR3 contains 15 residues.

The rearrangement uses TRBV4-1 and TRBJ2-5, with D possibly being TRBD2 (6 bases). This CDR3 is built from 13 residues. Trimming pared 6 bases from V and 2 bases from J, leaving 10 bases between. CDR1 is MGHRA and CDR2 is YSYEKL in the germline V gene. Here the CDR3 reads CASSRRVQETQYF. The CDR3 DNA follows: TGCGCCAGCAGTCGGAGGGTGCAAGAGACCCAGTACTTC.

This rearrangement joins TRBV5-5 to TRBJ1-2; TRBD1 is a possible D gene (5 bases). Looked up from germline, CDR1 is SGHKS and CDR2 is YYEKEE (reference sequence). This CDR3 is built from 13 residues. Trimming took off 2 bases at V and 3 bases at J, with 8 bases between the two ends. In DNA form, the CDR3 reads TGTGCCAGCAGCTTACAGGCCGACTATGGCTACACCTTC. The encoded protein is CASSLQADYGYTF.

The chain is built from TRBV29-1 and TRBJ1-2; TRBD1 agrees at 8 bases. The CDR3 covers 16 residues. CDR1 and CDR2 from the germline V gene are SQVTM and ANQGSEA. V lost 7 bases, J lost 3 bases, and 16 bases stayed unmatched. This CDR3 reads CSAPTRDRNMYYGYTF. As DNA, the CDR3 is TGCAGCGCTCCTACCCGGGACAGGAATATGTACTATGGCTACACCTTC.

V gene TRBV7-8 combines with J gene TRBJ2-3; D perhaps matches TRBD2 (7 bases). Germline V gene lookup returns CDR1 SGHVS and CDR2 FQNEAQ. Trimming left V 4 bases short and J 4 bases short, with 24 bases between. The CDR3 is made up of 18 amino acids. The CDR3 DNA reads TGTGCCAGCAGCTCAAATCGGGGGGCGGGTCGTCAGGCAGATACGCAGTATTTT. Amino acid sequence: CASSSNRGAGRQADTQYF. Together with reference TRBV7-8 and TRBJ2-3, the CDR3 gives the full variable domain: GAGVSQSPRYKVAKRGQDVALRCDPISGHVSLFWYQQALGQGPEFLTYFQNEAQLDKSGLPSDRFFAERPEGSVSTLKIQRTQQEDSAVYLCASSSNRGAGRQADTQYFGPGTRLTVL.

The J gene is TRBJ2-1, the V gene TRBV11-3, with 11 bases matching TRBD1. The CDR3 totals 17 residues. Trimming at V came to 5 bases and at J to 0 bases, leaving 6 bases not matched to a gene. The germline V gene encodes CDR1 SGHNT and CDR2 YENEEA. The CDR3 DNA reads as TGTGCCAGCAGCCCAGCGGGGACAGGGGGCTCCTACAATGAGCAGTTCTTC. Its translation: CASSPAGTGGSYNEQFF.

The CDR3 is CSVEDVGRGEKLFF. In DNA form, the CDR3 reads TGCAGCGTTGAAGATGTAGGTCGGGGTGAAAAACTGTTTTTT. The gene calls are TRBV29-1 and TRBJ1-4; the D is unclear. Per the germline V gene, CDR1 is SQVTM and CDR2 is ANQGSEA. This CDR3 is 14 amino acids long. Trimming shortened V by 0 bases and J by 7 bases, and 12 bases separated the two germline ends.

The chain recombines TRBV12-3 or TRBV12-4 with TRBJ2-7; 7 bases are a match to TRBD1. The ends lost 4 bases at V and 6 bases at J; junction bases unmatched: 6. The CDR3 runs 13 residues. DNA for the CDR3: TGTGCCAGCAGTTACCCAGGGGGTGGCGAGCAGTACTTC. Its translation is CASSYPGGGEQYF.

The V and J genes are TRBV2 and TRBJ2-3, with TRBD2 as a possible D gene (7 bases). Trimming left V 4 bases short and J 2 bases short, with 13 bases between. This CDR3 contains 15 residues. Germline values: CDR1 SNHLY, CDR2 FYNNEI. The CDR3 DNA reads TGTGCCAGCAGTGGCAGCGGGACATACACAGATACGCAGTATTTT. Its protein product is CASSGSGTYTDTQYF.

The rearrangement links TRBV5-1 to TRBJ2-2; 9 bases align to TRBD1. The J segment lost 5 bases and the V segment lost 3 bases, leaving 5 bases of the junction unmatched. This CDR3 has 15 amino acids. Per the germline V gene, CDR1 is SGHRS and CDR2 is YFSETQ. The CDR3 region is CASSSGTGWTGELFF. CDR3 sequence (DNA): TGCGCCAGCAGCTCCGGGACAGGGTGGACCGGGGAGCTGTTTTTT.

This clone has only one observation. The rearrangement joins TRBV7-2 to TRBJ2-7; 7 bases align to TRBD2. The CDR3 consists of 15 residues. J gave up 2 bases and V 1 base, and 5 bases lay outside the gene matches. Germline CDR1 SGHTA, CDR2 FQGNSA. CDR3 in amino acids: CASSLGRGVTYEQYF. CDR3 bases: TGTGCCAGCAGCTTAGGACGGGGGGTCACCTACGAGCAGTACTTC.

The V call is TRBV6-5, the J call TRBJ2-5, with D perhaps matching TRBD1 (5 bases). V lost 5 bases and J lost 1, with 8 bases in between. Germline loops: CDR1 MNHEY, CDR2 SVGAGI. The CDR3 sequence is 13 residues long. CDR3 residues: CASSRQPQETQYF. DNA of the CDR3: TGTGCCAGCAGTCGACAGCCCCAAGAGACCCAGTACTTC.